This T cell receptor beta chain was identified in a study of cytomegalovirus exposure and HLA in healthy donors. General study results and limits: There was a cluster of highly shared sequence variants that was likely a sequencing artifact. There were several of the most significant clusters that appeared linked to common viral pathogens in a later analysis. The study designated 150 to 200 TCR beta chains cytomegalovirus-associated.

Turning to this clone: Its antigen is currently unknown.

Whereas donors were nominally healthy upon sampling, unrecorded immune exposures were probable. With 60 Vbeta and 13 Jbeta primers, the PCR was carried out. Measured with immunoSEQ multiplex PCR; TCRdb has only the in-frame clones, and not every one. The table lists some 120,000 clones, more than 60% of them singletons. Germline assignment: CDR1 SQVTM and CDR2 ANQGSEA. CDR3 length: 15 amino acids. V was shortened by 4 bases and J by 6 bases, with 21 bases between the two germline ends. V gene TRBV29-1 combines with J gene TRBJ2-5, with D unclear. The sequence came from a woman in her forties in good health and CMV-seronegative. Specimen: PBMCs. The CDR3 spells CSVVLYGLSLQTQYF. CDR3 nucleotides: TGCAGCGTTGTTCTTTACGGGTTGTCACTCCAGACCCAGTACTTC. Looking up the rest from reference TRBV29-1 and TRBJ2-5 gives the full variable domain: SAVISQKPSRDICQRGTSLTIQCQVDSQVTMMFWYRQQPGQSLTLIATANQGSEATYESGFVIDKFPISRPNLTFSTLTVSNMSPEDSSIYLCSVVLYGLSLQTQYFGPGTRLLVL.